The source of this T cell receptor beta chain is a study of T-cell reconstitution after alpha-beta-depleted transplantation in children. During its preparation, the TCRbeta library received unique molecular identifiers. Via MiXCR, TCRdb re-called the PCR reads, giving one row per CDR3 protein. Of roughly 220,000 distinct CDR3 sequences in the sample, about 12% were seen once. The source was PBMCs from the stem cell graft donor, collected from the stem cell graft. The source of this sequence is a human donor who donated a stem cell graft to a child with acute lymphoblastic leukemia.

CDR3 in DNA: TGTGCCAGCAGTTACGAGGCGGGGGGGCACAATGAGCAGTTCTTC. It is translated as CASSYEAGGHNEQFF. The V call is TRBV6-5, the J call TRBJ2-1; 9 positions match TRBD2. There are 15 residues in the CDR3. The ends lost 2 bases at V and 5 bases at J; junction bases unmatched: 4. The germline CDR1 and CDR2 sequences are MNHEY and SVGAGI.